Here is one T cell receptor beta chain with its context. Per germline, CDR1 SGHTA and CDR2 FQGTGA. The length of the CDR3 is 18 residues. V trimming: 1 base; J trimming: 2 bases; junction bases outside the gene matches: 9. The data were produced by immunoSEQ multiplex PCR, yet TCRdb's version contains in-frame clones alone and is incomplete. The table has 200,000 to 250,000 clones, 70% to 85% seen once. These data belong to a study of blood T cell repertoires in COVID-19. The TCR comes from a woman aged 60-75 years who had recovered from COVID-19. The rearrangement joins TRBV7-3 to TRBJ2-1; 9 positions agree with TRBD2. The sample comprised PBMCs or T cells enriched from blood (not recorded which). Written as DNA, the CDR3 is TGTGCCAGCAGCTTAAGAGCGGCTAGCGGGGTTACCTACAATGAGCAGTTCTTC. It translates to CASSLRAASGVTYNEQFF.